This TCR beta chain stems from a study of cytomegalovirus exposure and HLA in healthy donors. About the research overall: Sequencing of around 200 million T cells in an earlier analysis found 90 million to 120 million unique TCR beta sequences. General study points: A later analysis by the authors found several of the most significant clusters apparently linked to common viral pathogens.

A note on this clone: No antigen is known for it.

The PCR had 60 Vbeta and 13 Jbeta primers. Only in-frame clones appear in the TCRdb table, and some are missing; sequencing was by immunoSEQ multiplex PCR. The sample lists approximately 38,000 clones; about 66% were seen once. The origin of this receptor is a man aged 50 or older in good health and CMV-seropositive. The specimen sequenced was PBMCs.

CDR3 in amino acids: CATLQGLNTEAFF. CDR3 sequence (DNA): TGTGCCACCCTACAGGGACTGAACACTGAAGCTTTCTTT. The chain joins TRBV6-1 to TRBJ1-1, with D possibly being TRBD1 (6 bases). Trimming took 10 bases from V and 0 from J, leaving 12 bases between them. The germline V gene has CDR1 MNHNS and CDR2 SASEGT. The CDR3 spans 13 residues.